The clone carrying this T cell receptor beta chain has ten or more counts. The sample originates from a study of patients and donors after allogeneic stem cell transplantation. Germline V gene data show CDR1 as MNHNS and CDR2 as SASEGT. V lost 6 bases, J lost 2 bases, and 16 bases lay in between. This CDR3 is 15 amino acids long. TCRdb reprocessed the RT-PCR reads with MiXCR, giving one entry per CDR3 protein. The sample comprises approximately 20,000 distinct CDR3 sequences, about 5% of which are singletons, and 35% to 45% rests with the top ten. The clonotype originates from a human donor who was either an allogeneic HSCT recipient or a stem cell or donor lymphocyte infusion donor (not recorded which). It is not recorded whose cells these are; they may come from a transplant donor. Sequenced input: blood, either unsorted or a sorted T cell fraction (not recorded which). The chain is built from TRBV6-1 and TRBJ1-1; maybe TRBD1 (5 bases). CDR3 in DNA: TGTGCCAGCAGGTGGGGGGGGACCTTAAACACTGAAGCTTTCTTT. Translating it yields CASRWGGTLNTEAFF.